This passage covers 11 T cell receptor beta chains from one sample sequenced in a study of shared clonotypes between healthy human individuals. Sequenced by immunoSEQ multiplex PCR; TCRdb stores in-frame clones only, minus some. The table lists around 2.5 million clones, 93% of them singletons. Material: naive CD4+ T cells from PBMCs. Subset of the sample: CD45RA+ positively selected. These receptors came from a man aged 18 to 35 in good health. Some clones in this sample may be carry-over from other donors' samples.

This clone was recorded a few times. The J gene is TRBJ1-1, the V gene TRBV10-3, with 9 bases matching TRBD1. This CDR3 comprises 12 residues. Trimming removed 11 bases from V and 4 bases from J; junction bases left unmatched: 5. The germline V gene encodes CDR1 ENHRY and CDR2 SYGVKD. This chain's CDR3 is CASQGASTEAFF. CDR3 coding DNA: TGTGCCTCACAGGGGGCGAGCACTGAAGCTTTCTTT.

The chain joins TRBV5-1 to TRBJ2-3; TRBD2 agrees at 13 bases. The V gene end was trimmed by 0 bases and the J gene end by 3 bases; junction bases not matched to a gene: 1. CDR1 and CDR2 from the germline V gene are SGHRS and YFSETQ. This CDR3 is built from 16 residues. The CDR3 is CASSLVLAGGTDTQYF. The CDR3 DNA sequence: TGCGCCAGCAGCTTGGTACTAGCGGGAGGGACAGATACGCAGTATTTT.

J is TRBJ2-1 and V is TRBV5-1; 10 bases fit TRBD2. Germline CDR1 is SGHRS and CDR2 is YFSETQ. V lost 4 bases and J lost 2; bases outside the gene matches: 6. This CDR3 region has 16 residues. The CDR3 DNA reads TGCGCCAGCAGCAAGTCCGGACTAGCGGCCTACAATGAGCAGTTCTTC. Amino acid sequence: CASSKSGLAAYNEQFF.

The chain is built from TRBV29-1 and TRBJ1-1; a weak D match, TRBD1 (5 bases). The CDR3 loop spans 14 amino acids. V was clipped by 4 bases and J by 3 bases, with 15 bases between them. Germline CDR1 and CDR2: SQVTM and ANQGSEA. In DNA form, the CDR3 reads TGCAGCGTTGTGGAGGGGATGGGGCACACTGAAGCTTTCTTT. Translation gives CSVVEGMGHTEAFF.

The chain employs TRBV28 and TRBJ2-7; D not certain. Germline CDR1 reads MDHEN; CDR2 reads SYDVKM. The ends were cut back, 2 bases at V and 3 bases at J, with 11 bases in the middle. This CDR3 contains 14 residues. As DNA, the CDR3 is TGTGCCAGCAGTTTAGTGAAGGCGTTCTACGAGCAGTACTTC. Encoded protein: CASSLVKAFYEQYF.

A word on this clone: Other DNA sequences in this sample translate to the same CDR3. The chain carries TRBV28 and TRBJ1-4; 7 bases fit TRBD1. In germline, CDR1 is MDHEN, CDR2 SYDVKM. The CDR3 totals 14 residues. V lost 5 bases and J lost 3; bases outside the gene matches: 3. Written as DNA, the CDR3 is TGTGCCAGCAGTCCAGGGGGGGCTAATGAAAAACTGTTTTTT. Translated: CASSPGGANEKLFF.

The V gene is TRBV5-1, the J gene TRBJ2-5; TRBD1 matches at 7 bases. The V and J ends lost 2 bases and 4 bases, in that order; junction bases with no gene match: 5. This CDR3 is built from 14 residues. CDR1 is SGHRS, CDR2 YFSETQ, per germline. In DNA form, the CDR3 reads TGCGCCAGCAGCTTCTCGGGACAGACAGAGACCCAGTACTTC. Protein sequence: CASSFSGQTETQYF.

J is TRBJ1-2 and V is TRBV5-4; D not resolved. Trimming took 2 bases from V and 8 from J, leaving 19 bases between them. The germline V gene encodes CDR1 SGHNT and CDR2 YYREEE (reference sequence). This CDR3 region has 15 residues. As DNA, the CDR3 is TGTGCCAGCAGCTTCACCGACCAGGCGGCGGGGGGCTACACCTTC. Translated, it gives CASSFTDQAAGGYTF.

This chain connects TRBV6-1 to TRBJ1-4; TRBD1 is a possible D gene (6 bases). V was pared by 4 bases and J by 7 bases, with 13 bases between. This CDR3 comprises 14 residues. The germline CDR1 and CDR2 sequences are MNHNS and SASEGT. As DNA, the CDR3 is TGTGCCAGCAGTGTATGGGGGGGCTCTGAAAAACTGTTTTTT. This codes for CASSVWGGSEKLFF.

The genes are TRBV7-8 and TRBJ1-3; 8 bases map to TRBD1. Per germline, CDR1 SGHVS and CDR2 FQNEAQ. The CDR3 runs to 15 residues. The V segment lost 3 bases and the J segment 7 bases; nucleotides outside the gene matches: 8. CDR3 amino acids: CASSFGQGMGNTIYF. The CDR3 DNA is TGTGCCAGCAGCTTCGGACAGGGCATGGGCAACACCATATATTTT.

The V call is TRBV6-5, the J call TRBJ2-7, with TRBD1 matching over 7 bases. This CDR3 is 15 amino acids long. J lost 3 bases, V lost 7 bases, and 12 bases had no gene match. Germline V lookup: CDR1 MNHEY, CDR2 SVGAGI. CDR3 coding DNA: TGTGCCAGCAAGAGAGGCCCCACAGGGGTCTACGAGCAGTACTTC. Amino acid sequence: CASKRGPTGVYEQYF.